This T cell receptor beta chain came from a study of cytomegalovirus exposure and HLA in healthy donors. This PCR relied on a set of 60 Vbeta primers and 13 Jbeta primers. Sequenced by immunoSEQ multiplex PCR; TCRdb stores in-frame clones only, minus some. The sample has 200,000 to 250,000 clones, and its top ten clones hold around 0.95%. Germline lookup yields CDR1 SGDLS and CDR2 YYNGEE. This CDR3 contains 16 residues. Trimming at V came to 0 bases and at J to 5 bases, leaving 5 bases not matched to a gene. The V and J genes are TRBV9 and TRBJ1-2, with 12 bases identical to TRBD1. The material sequenced was PBMCs. This receptor was taken from a woman aged 30 to 39 in good health and CMV-seropositive. CDR3 in DNA: TGTGCCAGCAGCGTAGAAAGGGACAGGGGGCTATATGGCTACACCTTC. Protein product: CASSVERDRGLYGYTF.